This entry lists 22 T cell receptor beta chains sequenced from one sample in a study of metastatic and nonmetastatic thyroid tumors. Before thyroid surgery, none of the patients had received any treatment. Using MiXCR, TCRdb reanalyzed the PCR reads. Of approximately 90,000 clones in the sample, roughly an eighth were seen once. The specimen sequenced was blood. The receptors were sampled from a female donor with papillary thyroid cancer or a benign thyroid nodule (not recorded which). Some clones in this sample may be carry-over from other donors' samples.

This clone was counted at least ten times. The chain employs TRBV28 and TRBJ1-2, with TRBD1 as a possible D gene (6 bases). Germline V gene lookup returns CDR1 MDHEN and CDR2 SYDVKM. The CDR3 totals 13 residues. V shed 6 bases and J shed 7 bases, with 15 bases lying between them. CDR3 sequence reads: CASRTRGGGGYTF. The CDR3 DNA reads TGTGCCAGCAGGACCCGAGGGGGTGGTGGCTACACCTTC.

For this clone: A much larger clone differs from this one at a single base, so this may be a read error. The rearrangement joins TRBV19 to TRBJ1-3; a weak D match, TRBD1 (6 bases). Germline CDR1 LNHDA, CDR2 SQIVND (reference sequence). V was pared by 5 bases and J by 3 bases, with 14 bases between. This CDR3 is 15 amino acids long. The CDR3 coding sequence is TGTGCCAGTAGTCTCCACAGGGCTGTTGGAAACACCATATATTTT. Its protein product is CASSLHRAVGNTIYF. The variable domain in full, with the rest retrieved from reference TRBV19 and TRBJ1-3, is DGGITQSPKYLFRKEGQNVTLSCEQNLNHDAMYWYRQDPGQGLRLIYYSQIVNDFQKGDIAEGYSVSREKKESFPLTVTSAQKNPTAFYLCASSLHRAVGNTIYFGEGSWLTVV.

This clone was found many times. The chain carries TRBV5-1 and TRBJ1-2; TRBD1 is a possible D gene (5 bases). V was clipped by 2 bases and J by 0 bases, with 11 bases between them. The germline gives CDR1 SGHRS, CDR2 YFSETQ. The length of the CDR3 is 15 residues. CDR3 in amino acids: CASSLATASNYGYTF. The CDR3 nucleotides read TGCGCCAGCAGCTTAGCGACAGCTTCTAACTATGGCTACACCTTC.

This clone was counted a few times. The genes are TRBV28 and TRBJ2-1; D gene uncertain. The CDR3 runs to 13 residues. The germline V gene has CDR1 MDHEN and CDR2 SYDVKM. Trimming left V 6 bases short and J 10 bases short, with 16 bases between. The CDR3 DNA sequence: TGTGCCAGCAGGCTACACATAGAACGAGAGCAGTTCTTC. Its protein product is CASRLHIEREQFF.

Ten or more counts support this clone. The V and J genes are TRBV2 and TRBJ2-5; D gene ambiguous. Germline assignment: CDR1 SNHLY and CDR2 FYNNEI. V lost 4 bases and J 2 bases, leaving 8 bases between the germline ends. There are 13 residues in the CDR3. The CDR3 nucleotides are TGTGCCAGCAGTGGCAGCGTTCAAGAGACCCAGTACTTC. The encoded protein is CASSGSVQETQYF.

In its sample, this clone was seen many times. The rearrangement uses TRBV3-1 and TRBJ1-4; a possible D gene is TRBD1 (5 bases). The CDR3 has 17 residues. V was trimmed by 3 bases and J by 1 base, leaving 15 bases between them. Germline V gene sequence: CDR1 LGHDT, CDR2 YNNKEL (reference sequence). The CDR3 DNA reads as TGTGCCAGCAGCCAGAGCGAGCTCAGGGTAACTAATGAAAAACTGTTTTTT. Its translation is CASSQSELRVTNEKLFF.

Regarding this clone: This may be a read error: a much more frequent sequence differs by one nucleotide. In nucleotides, the CDR3 is TGTGCCAGCAGTTTCCCAGGGAGCACATATACGCAGTATTTT. Translating it yields CASSFPGSTYTQYF. The gene calls are TRBV28 and TRBJ2-3, with D perhaps matching TRBD1 or TRBD2 (5 bases each). Per germline, CDR1 MDHEN and CDR2 SYDVKM. The CDR3 runs 14 residues.

This clone appeared many times. DNA of the CDR3: TGTGCCTGGAGTGTACCGGGGTTAGGGCCCCAGCATTTT. Translating gives CAWSVPGLGPQHF. The chain is built from TRBV30 and TRBJ1-5, with no clear D. CDR1 and CDR2 from the germline V gene are GTSNPN and SVGIG (reference sequence). This CDR3 region has 13 residues. V gave up 0 bases and J gave up 9 bases, with 12 bases separating them.

This clone was counted many times. The J gene is TRBJ2-7, the V gene TRBV27; 9 bases are shared with TRBD1. V shed 2 bases, J shed 5 bases, and the junction held 10 bases outside the gene matches. Germline V lookup: CDR1 MNHEY, CDR2 SMNVEV (reference sequence). The CDR3 runs 16 residues. As DNA, the CDR3 is TGTGCCAGCAGTTTAAGGTGGGGACAGGGCTGGAACGAGCAGTACTTC. Amino acid sequence: CASSLRWGQGWNEQYF.

This clone was found a few times. One junction end disagrees with the germline gene, perhaps due to a read error. V gene TRBV12-3 or TRBV12-4 combines with J gene TRBJ1-5; TRBD1 is a possible D gene (6 bases). The CDR3 has 15 amino acids. In DNA form, the CDR3 reads TGTGCCATCAGTTCGACAGGTGTTGGAAATCAGCCCCAGCATTTT. It encodes CAISSTGVGNQPQHF.

This clone was counted ten times or more. The gene calls are TRBV20-1 and TRBJ2-7; tentative D call: TRBD2 (6 bases). Germline-derived CDR1 and CDR2 are DFQATT and SNEGSKA (reference sequence). V was pared by 2 bases and J by 0 bases, with 8 bases between. The CDR3 spans 13 residues. CDR3 sequence reads: CSARTDYSYEQYF. As DNA, the CDR3 is TGCAGTGCTAGAACGGACTACTCCTACGAGCAGTACTTC.

This clone was counted ten times or more. This chain joins TRBV7-2 and TRBJ1-3; D unclear. Germline values: CDR1 SGHTA, CDR2 FQGNSA. This CDR3 has 14 amino acids. V lost 2 bases to trimming and J lost 4 bases, with 9 bases between them. CDR3: CASSLSSPGNTIYF. The DNA for the CDR3 is TGTGCCAGCAGCTTAAGTTCGCCAGGAAACACCATATATTTT. Together with reference TRBV7-2 and TRBJ1-3, the CDR3 gives the full variable domain: GAGVSQSPSNKVTEKGKDVELRCDPISGHTALYWYRQSLGQGLEFLIYFQGNSAPDKSGLPSDRFSAERTGGSVSTLTIQRTQQEDSAVYLCASSLSSPGNTIYFGEGSWLTVV.

The chain links TRBV20-1 to TRBJ1-5; perhaps TRBD1 as D (6 bases). The CDR3 has 18 residues. From germline, CDR1 is DFQATT and CDR2 SNEGSKA (reference sequence). With 1 base removed from V and 0 bases from J, the gap between germline ends came to 19 bases. The CDR3 nucleotides read TGCAGTGCTAGAGGGTCCGGGCGGACAGTCTATAGCAATCAGCCCCAGCATTTT. Protein sequence: CSARGSGRTVYSNQPQHF.

Worth noting for this clone: One junction end does not reproduce the germline sequence, and a read error may be involved. Additional DNA sequences in this sample encode the identical CDR3. The chain combines TRBV19 with TRBJ2-7; D may be TRBD1 or TRBD2 (5 bases each). The germline gives CDR1 LNHDA, CDR2 SQIVND (reference sequence). The CDR3 sequence is 13 residues long. The CDR3 spells CASSPGALGEQYF. In DNA, the CDR3 is TGCGCTAGTAGTCCCGGGGCCCTCGGCGAGCAGTACTTC.

This clone was seen at least ten times. The gene calls are TRBV5-4 and TRBJ2-7; 11 nucleotides align to TRBD2. This CDR3 has 15 residues. V gave up 5 bases and J gave up 0 bases; unmatched junction bases: 4. The germline V gene has CDR1 SGHNT and CDR2 YYREEE (reference sequence). CDR3 coding DNA: TGTGCCAGCAGTGCGGGACTAGCGGACTCCTACGAGCAGTACTTC. It encodes CASSAGLADSYEQYF.

Many counts were recorded for this clone. The V call is TRBV5-1, the J call TRBJ2-1; possible D gene TRBD1, 5 bases. Germline V gene lookup returns CDR1 SGHRS and CDR2 YFSETQ. The CDR3 has 13 amino acids. Trimming stripped 3 bases from V and 8 bases from J, with 12 bases between. The CDR3 bases are TGCGCCAGCAGCTCGTTGCAGGGCGATGAGCAGTTCTTC. Translated: CASSSLQGDEQFF.

This clone has just a few counts. Possible read error: a much larger clone is one base away. The chain has TRBV10-3 and TRBJ1-2; D uncertain. The V gene lost 8 bases and the J gene lost 7 bases, with 11 bases spanning the gap. The V gene's germline CDR1 is ENHRY and CDR2 SYGVKD. The CDR3 consists of 11 residues. The DNA for the CDR3 is TGTGCCATCGGTGGTTTTACTGGCTACACCTTC. Its translation is CAIGGFTGYTF.

This clone was detected ten times or more. The chain recombines TRBV9 with TRBJ1-3; 7 nucleotides align to TRBD1. The CDR3 is 17 residues long. CDR1 SGDLS and CDR2 YYNGEE come from the germline V gene. Trimming at V came to 5 bases and at J to 5 bases, leaving 16 bases not matched to a gene. CDR3 amino acids: CASSIGQAHSLRNTIYF. The CDR3 nucleotides are TGTGCCAGCAGTATTGGACAGGCACACTCCCTTCGAAACACCATATATTTT.

This clone has at least ten counts. The chain uses TRBV7-9 and TRBJ2-5, with D perhaps matching TRBD2 (7 bases). Germline assignment: CDR1 SEHNR and CDR2 FQNEAQ (reference sequence). The CDR3 is 15 residues long. Trimming stripped 6 bases from V and 1 base from J, with 15 bases between. CDR3 in amino acids: CASRRGRGSQETQYF. The CDR3, as DNA: TGTGCCAGCAGGCGGGGGCGGGGGTCCCAAGAGACCCAGTACTTC.

This clone has ten or more counts. V is TRBV28 and J is TRBJ2-7; 8 bases line up with TRBD1. Germline CDR1 MDHEN, CDR2 SYDVKM. The CDR3 is made up of 13 amino acids. J lost 1 base, V lost 6 bases, and 2 bases had no gene match. In DNA, the CDR3 is TGTGCCAGCAGACAGGGGGGATCCTACGAGCAGTACTTC. Translation gives CASRQGGSYEQYF. Full variable domain (missing parts from reference TRBV28 and TRBJ2-7): DVKVTQSSRYLVKRTGEKVFLECVQDMDHENMFWYRQDPGLGLRLIYFSYDVKMKEKGDIPEGYSVSREKKERFSLILESASTNQTSMYLCASRQGGSYEQYFGPGTRLTVT.

There are many counts of this clone. The junction and the germline gene differ at one end; a read error may be behind it. The V call is TRBV4-3, the J call TRBJ2-3, with no clear D. This CDR3 region has 14 residues. CDR1 and CDR2 (germline): LGHNA, YSLEER. The CDR3 loop is CASSQAGPTDTQYF. The CDR3 DNA follows: TGCGCCAGCAGCCAGGCCGGGCCCACAGATACCCAGTATTTT.

As for this clone: A read error is possible here, since a much larger clone lies one base away. This CDR3 is also generated by other DNA sequences in the sample. The DNA of the CDR3 is TGTGCCAGCAGCCCGCGTACTAGCGGGAGTGGAGATACGCAGTATTTT. Its translation: CASSPRTSGSGDTQYF. The chain employs TRBV9 and TRBJ2-3; 11 bases match TRBD2. The V and J ends lost 4 bases and 5 bases, in that order; junction bases with no gene match: 9. Looked up from germline, CDR1 is SGDLS and CDR2 is YYNGEE. The CDR3 has 16 amino acids.